The rows below give T cell receptor beta chains drawn from one sample of a study of T-cell reconstitution after alpha-beta-depleted transplantation in children. Each CDR3 protein gets one entry after TCRdb re-called the PCR reads with MiXCR. The sample shows approximately 300,000 distinct CDR3 sequences, 11% of them seen only once. The material sequenced was peripheral blood, taken 180 days after TCRalphabeta/CD19-depleted stem cell transplant. These receptors all stem from a male patient aged 2 to 9 who had a stem cell transplant for chronic granulomatous disease, so the T cells may come from the graft donor. The CDR3 runs from the conserved cysteine through the conserved F or W. Fields, in order: J gene, V gene, CDR3 protein.

j_gene: TRBJ2-7
v_gene: TRBV7-2
CDR3aa: CASSHRQGGYEQYF

j_gene: TRBJ2-1
v_gene: TRBV20-1
CDR3aa: CSANRATNEQFF

j_gene: TRBJ2-1
v_gene: TRBV12-3/TRBV12-4
CDR3aa: CASRHDRGSYNEQFF

j_gene: TRBJ2-3
v_gene: TRBV4-2
CDR3aa: CASSQLRGIGAGTDTQYF

j_gene: TRBJ1-3
v_gene: TRBV4-2
CDR3aa: CASSIRQGSQFSSGNTIYF

j_gene: TRBJ2-5
v_gene: TRBV5-1
CDR3aa: CASSARTGGVKTQYF

j_gene: TRBJ2-7
v_gene: TRBV3-1
CDR3aa: CASSTRDRVFDEQYF

j_gene: TRBJ2-1
v_gene: TRBV12-3/TRBV12-4
CDR3aa: CASSLRANNEQFF

j_gene: TRBJ2-5
v_gene: TRBV4-2
CDR3aa: CASSLGPYYQRTSLGRYQETQYF

j_gene: TRBJ2-5
v_gene: TRBV3-1
CDR3aa: CASSQELRKETQYF

j_gene: TRBJ1-1
v_gene: TRBV20-1
CDR3aa: CSARALDRVNTEAFF

j_gene: TRBJ2-1
v_gene: TRBV20-1
CDR3aa: CSARSPQGSYNEQFF

j_gene: TRBJ1-3
v_gene: TRBV11-2
CDR3aa: CAISSRDRGQSSGNTIYF

j_gene: TRBJ2-5
v_gene: TRBV5-6
CDR3aa: CASSQERRETQYF

j_gene: TRBJ2-5
v_gene: TRBV20-1
CDR3aa: CSAPGTSGGPETQYF

j_gene: TRBJ2-4
v_gene: TRBV4-2
CDR3aa: CASSQNSLRGRGLRVHIQYF

j_gene: TRBJ2-5
v_gene: TRBV12-3/TRBV12-4
CDR3aa: CASSLRWTETQYF

j_gene: TRBJ2-1
v_gene: TRBV9
CDR3aa: CASSVDSGGSSYNEQFF

j_gene: TRBJ2-7
v_gene: TRBV29-1
CDR3aa: CSVKRGTYEQYF

j_gene: TRBJ2-1
v_gene: TRBV7-8
CDR3aa: CASSSRTGSYNEQFF

j_gene: TRBJ2-2
v_gene: TRBV7-9
CDR3aa: CASTFGLSNTGELFF

j_gene: TRBJ2-7
v_gene: TRBV7-8
CDR3aa: CASSLTAGHTEQYF

j_gene: TRBJ2-7
v_gene: TRBV29-1
CDR3aa: CSVLAGGHYEQYF

j_gene: TRBJ2-3
v_gene: TRBV7-2
CDR3aa: CASSTPDRGRVTDTQYF

j_gene: TRBJ1-2
v_gene: TRBV19
CDR3aa: CASSTYRFLREGYTF

j_gene: TRBJ2-5
v_gene: TRBV5-1
CDR3aa: CASSSGTGAETQYF

j_gene: TRBJ2-3
v_gene: TRBV6-4
CDR3aa: CASSDSGGATDTQYF

j_gene: TRBJ2-1
v_gene: TRBV5-4
CDR3aa: CASSLMSTSLYEQFF

j_gene: TRBJ2-7
v_gene: TRBV20-1
CDR3aa: CSARDHTSGINEQYF